The 27 T cell receptor beta chains below come from one sample, sequenced in a study of blood T cell repertoires in COVID-19. Repertoires were generated with immunoSEQ multiplex PCR, while TCRdb's copy carries only in-frame clones and drops some. Of 150,000 to 160,000 clones listed, 80% were seen once; the top ten hold around 0.62%. Sequencing was performed on peripheral blood. Receptor source: a man aged 55-75 years with acute or convalescent COVID-19.

A note on this clone: Different DNA sequences within this sample yield the same CDR3. The chain combines TRBV18 with TRBJ1-2; no definite D call. Trimming left V 1 base short and J 2 bases short, with 8 bases between. The CDR3 has 14 amino acids. CDR1 is KGHSH and CDR2 is LQKENI in the germline V gene. The CDR3 nucleotides read TGTGCCAGCTCACCACGCGAGAGGAACTATGGCTACACCTTC. Translated: CASSPRERNYGYTF. The full variable domain, in which reference TRBV18 and TRBJ1-2 provide the parts outside the CDR3, is NAGVMQNPRHLVRRRGQEARLRCSPMKGHSHVYWYRQLPEEGLKFMVYLQKENIIDESGMPKERFSAEFPKEGPSILRIQQVVRGDSAAYFCASSPRERNYGYTFGSGTRLTVV.

The V gene is TRBV27, the J gene TRBJ1-1; 9 nucleotides match TRBD1. This CDR3 spans 15 amino acids. Germline CDR1 MNHEY, CDR2 SMNVEV (reference sequence). V was pared by 5 bases and J by 6 bases, with 10 bases of the junction left unmatched. CDR3 sequence: CASSPRYGTGSEAFF. The CDR3 nucleotides are TGTGCCAGCAGTCCTCGTTATGGGACAGGGTCTGAAGCTTTCTTT.

This chain uses TRBV5-1 with TRBJ1-5; D is unresolved. Trimming took off 6 bases at V and 2 bases at J, with 12 bases between the two ends. The CDR3 runs 14 residues. The germline CDR1 and CDR2 sequences are SGHRS and YFSETQ. CDR3 DNA: TGCGCCAGCACCGTGGTCCCGGGCAATCAGCCCCAGCATTTT. Translation gives CASTVVPGNQPQHF.

The table lists this clone with a count of one. This chain joins TRBV5-1 and TRBJ2-2; D gene uncertain. Deletions cut 3 bases from V and 1 base from J, with 10 bases between. The CDR3 runs to 15 residues. The V gene's germline CDR1 is SGHRS and CDR2 YFSETQ. The CDR3 nucleotides read TGCGCCAGCAGCTCCCGATCAGGGAACACCGGGGAGCTGTTTTTT. Translating gives CASSSRSGNTGELFF.

Only a few counts were recorded for this clone. This sequence joins TRBV6-5 and TRBJ1-2, with 7 bases lining up with TRBD1. The germline CDR1 and CDR2 sequences are MNHEY and SVGAGI. The CDR3 is 12 amino acids. V was clipped by 7 bases and J by 6 bases; unmatched bases: 5. The CDR3 spells CASTQTGNGYTF. CDR3 in DNA: TGTGCCAGCACCCAGACAGGGAATGGCTACACCTTC.

The chain has TRBV11-2 and TRBJ2-3; perhaps TRBD2 as D (6 bases). V lost 0 bases and J 0 bases, leaving 22 bases between the germline ends. Germline CDR1 is SGHAT and CDR2 is FQNNGV. The CDR3 extends over 20 amino acids. CDR3 loop: CASSLEAGRPYRSSTDTQYF. The CDR3 DNA follows: TGTGCCAGCAGCTTAGAGGCGGGGCGTCCCTATCGATCTAGCACAGATACGCAGTATTTT.

Written as DNA, the CDR3 is TGTGCCAGCAGTTTAGGGCAGGGGGCCGGTAGCAATCAGCCCCAGCATTTT. Amino acids: CASSLGQGAGSNQPQHF. The V gene is TRBV28, the J gene TRBJ1-5, with 8 positions matching TRBD1. The CDR3 spans 17 residues. Unmatched junction bases numbered 6, after V lost 2 bases and J lost 0 bases. Germline V gene data show CDR1 as MDHEN and CDR2 as SYDVKM. Supplemented by reference TRBV28 and TRBJ1-5, the full variable domain reads DVKVTQSSRYLVKRTGEKVFLECVQDMDHENMFWYRQDPGLGLRLIYFSYDVKMKEKGDIPEGYSVSREKKERFSLILESASTNQTSMYLCASSLGQGAGSNQPQHFGDGTRLSIL.

The rearrangement joins TRBV19 to TRBJ2-7, with a possible D match to TRBD1 (5 bases). This CDR3 spans 13 amino acids. Germline CDR1 and CDR2: LNHDA and SQIVND (reference sequence). The V end was cut by 7 bases, the J end by 7 bases, with 17 bases between. CDR3 in amino acids: CASKSQGEGEQYF. As DNA, the CDR3 is TGTGCCAGTAAGTCCCAGGGCGAAGGAGAGCAGTACTTC.

J is TRBJ2-1 and V is TRBV5-5; 9 nucleotides line up with TRBD1. V lost 3 bases and J lost 8; bases outside the gene matches: 9. Germline V gene lookup returns CDR1 SGHKS and CDR2 YYEKEE (reference sequence). The CDR3 is 15 amino acids. The CDR3 is CASSSGQGSGHEQFF. The CDR3 DNA is TGTGCCAGCAGCTCCGGACAGGGGTCAGGACATGAGCAGTTCTTC.

This chain connects TRBV5-1 to TRBJ2-5, with 11 bases aligning to TRBD2. Germline V gene data show CDR1 as SGHRS and CDR2 as YFSETQ. Trimming at V came to 2 bases and at J to 4 bases, leaving 1 base not matched to a gene. This CDR3 spans 14 amino acids. The CDR3 protein is CASSFGTSGETQYF. CDR3 in DNA: TGCGCCAGCAGCTTCGGGACTAGCGGAGAGACCCAGTACTTC.

The chain couples TRBV14 to TRBJ2-1, with 9 bases fitting TRBD1. The germline V gene encodes CDR1 SGHDN and CDR2 FVKESK. V gave up 0 bases and J gave up 3 bases; unmatched junction bases: 3. This CDR3 is 16 amino acids long. CDR3 sequence reads: CASSQDWGQGYNEQFF. The CDR3 nucleotides read TGTGCCAGCAGCCAAGACTGGGGACAGGGCTACAATGAGCAGTTCTTC.

The genes are TRBV20-1 and TRBJ2-2; D is possibly TRBD1 or TRBD2 (6 bases each). Trimming removed 3 bases at V and 6 bases at J, with 14 bases between. Germline lookup yields CDR1 DFQATT and CDR2 SNEGSKA (reference sequence). This CDR3 comprises 14 residues. The CDR3 DNA sequence: TGCAGTGCTAGTGACAGGAGGGGCGCCGGGGAGCTGTTTTTT. Its translation: CSASDRRGAGELFF.

This clone was observed a handful of times. This rearrangement joins TRBV19 to TRBJ2-2, with 9 bases matching TRBD2. The germline V gene has CDR1 LNHDA and CDR2 SQIVND (reference sequence). J gave up 6 bases and V 9 bases, and 11 bases lay outside the gene matches. This CDR3 is built from 15 residues. The CDR3 sequence: CASTPRGGPAGELFF. DNA of the CDR3: TGTGCCAGCACCCCGCGGGGGGGGCCGGCCGGGGAGCTGTTTTTT. Supplemented by reference TRBV19 and TRBJ2-2, the full variable domain reads DGGITQSPKYLFRKEGQNVTLSCEQNLNHDAMYWYRQDPGQGLRLIYYSQIVNDFQKGDIAEGYSVSREKKESFPLTVTSAQKNPTAFYLCASTPRGGPAGELFFGEGSRLTVL.

J is TRBJ1-5 and V is TRBV19; D ambiguous. The V end was cut by 4 bases, the J end by 5 bases, with 12 bases between. The V gene's germline CDR1 is LNHDA and CDR2 SQIVND (reference sequence). CDR3 length: 14 amino acids. The CDR3 DNA is TGTGCCAGTAGTACCGACGACGGGGATCAGCCCCAGCATTTT. It encodes CASSTDDGDQPQHF.

The CDR3 loop is CASSPSFGGELFF. Here the CDR3 DNA reads TGCGCCAGCAGCCCCTCTTTCGGCGGGGAGCTGTTTTTT. The chain carries TRBV5-1 and TRBJ2-2; D is unclear. Trimming shortened V by 4 bases and J by 7 bases, and 11 bases separated the two germline ends. This CDR3 has 13 residues. CDR1 and CDR2 from the germline V gene are SGHRS and YFSETQ.

This clone was observed at least ten times. The chain's CDR3 is CSASAGYSNQPQHF. The CDR3 nucleotides read TGCAGTGCTAGTGCAGGGTATAGCAATCAGCCCCAGCATTTT. The chain is built from TRBV20-1 and TRBJ1-5; D might be TRBD1 (5 bases). This CDR3 has 14 amino acids. Germline CDR1 and CDR2: DFQATT and SNEGSKA (reference sequence). The ends were cut back, 3 bases at V and 0 bases at J, with 9 bases in the middle.

This clone was observed a few times. The identical CDR3 is also encoded by other nucleotide sequences in the sample. This rearrangement joins TRBV29-1 to TRBJ1-3; 7 positions match TRBD1. Germline V lookup: CDR1 SQVTM, CDR2 ANQGSEA. The CDR3 is 14 amino acids. With 6 bases clipped from V and 4 bases from J, the junction kept 9 bases outside the gene matches. The CDR3 sequence is CSVEPGGSGNTIYF. The DNA of the CDR3 is TGCAGCGTCGAACCAGGGGGTTCGGGAAACACCATATATTTT.

The J gene is TRBJ2-1, the V gene TRBV2; the match to TRBD2 covers 14 bases. CDR3 length equals 14 residues. Per the germline V gene, CDR1 is SNHLY and CDR2 is FYNNEI. The J segment lost 10 bases and the V segment lost 7 bases, leaving 6 bases of the junction unmatched. The DNA of the CDR3 is TGTGCCAGCACGGGACTAGCGGGGGCCCAAGAGCAGTTCTTC. Amino acids: CASTGLAGAQEQFF.

This chain uses TRBV5-1 with TRBJ2-1; 9 positions match TRBD2. This CDR3 region has 17 residues. J lost 5 bases, V lost 4 bases, and 13 bases had no gene match. The V gene's germline CDR1 is SGHRS and CDR2 YFSETQ. For the CDR3, the DNA is TGCGCCAGCAGCCCCCGAGCGGGAGGCCTAATTAACAATGAGCAGTTCTTC. Protein: CASSPRAGGLINNEQFF.

This chain connects TRBV7-2 to TRBJ2-7, with 12 bases identical to TRBD2. The V segment lost 5 bases and the J segment 6 bases; nucleotides outside the gene matches: 5. Germline assignment: CDR1 SGHTA and CDR2 FQGNSA. There are 14 residues in the CDR3. The CDR3, as DNA: TGTGCCAGCAGCCCCCCTAGCGGGGGGGGCGAGCAGTACTTC. Its translation is CASSPPSGGGEQYF. The whole variable domain, remainder taken from reference TRBV7-2 and TRBJ2-7, is GAGVSQSPSNKVTEKGKDVELRCDPISGHTALYWYRQSLGQGLEFLIYFQGNSAPDKSGLPSDRFSAERTGGSVSTLTIQRTQQEDSAVYLCASSPPSGGGEQYFGPGTRLTVT.

This clone has just one count. V usage is TRBV2 and J usage is TRBJ2-1; D possibly corresponds to TRBD1 (5 bases). Germline V gene data show CDR1 as SNHLY and CDR2 as FYNNEI. The CDR3 is 15 amino acids. Trimming left V 6 bases short and J 12 bases short, with 24 bases between. The CDR3 DNA follows: TGTGCCAGCAGCTCACAGGCTTCCCTGCCGACTGGGCAGTTCTTC. Its protein product is CASSSQASLPTGQFF.

The chain combines TRBV9 with TRBJ2-2, with a tentative D call TRBD1 (5 bases). Deletions cut 5 bases from V and 1 base from J, with 9 bases between. Germline V gives CDR1 SGDLS, CDR2 YYNGEE. The CDR3 has 14 residues. This CDR3 reads CASSARGNTGELFF. The DNA for the CDR3 is TGTGCCAGCAGTGCTAGGGGGAACACCGGGGAGCTGTTTTTT. Filled out from reference TRBV9 and TRBJ2-2, the complete variable domain reads DSGVTQTPKHLITATGQRVTLRCSPRSGDLSVYWYQQSLDQGLQFLIQYYNGEERAKGNILERFSAQQFPDLHSELNLSSLELGDSALYFCASSARGNTGELFFGEGSRLTVL.

The chain employs TRBV28 and TRBJ1-2; 9 nucleotides agree with TRBD1. Trimming took 5 bases from V and 8 from J; bases not matched to a gene: 12. Germline V CDR1 and CDR2: MDHEN, SYDVKM. The CDR3 has 15 amino acids. In nucleotides, the CDR3 is TGTGCCAGCAGTCCCCGGGACAGGGCTTTGAAAGGCTACACCTTC. Translating it yields CASSPRDRALKGYTF.

The chain is built from TRBV28 and TRBJ2-1, with 8 bases that match TRBD1. This CDR3 contains 15 residues. The V segment lost 4 bases and the J segment 0 bases; nucleotides outside the gene matches: 2. The germline V gene encodes CDR1 MDHEN and CDR2 SYDVKM. The CDR3 reads CASSWDRSSYNEQFF. The CDR3 DNA sequence: TGTGCCAGCAGTTGGGACAGGAGCTCCTACAATGAGCAGTTCTTC. The full variable domain, in which reference TRBV28 and TRBJ2-1 provide the parts outside the CDR3, is DVKVTQSSRYLVKRTGEKVFLECVQDMDHENMFWYRQDPGLGLRLIYFSYDVKMKEKGDIPEGYSVSREKKERFSLILESASTNQTSMYLCASSWDRSSYNEQFFGPGTRLTVL.

The chain carries TRBV7-9 and TRBJ2-6, with D perhaps matching TRBD2 (6 bases). From germline, CDR1 is SEHNR and CDR2 FQNEAQ (reference sequence). This CDR3 has 19 amino acids. V was trimmed by 0 bases and J by 0 bases, leaving 15 bases between them. CDR3 in DNA: TGTGCCAGCAGCTTAGCGTTTCGGAGGGGAAGCTCTGGGGCCAACGTCCTGACTTTC. It specifies CASSLAFRRGSSGANVLTF.

This chain links TRBV6-5 with TRBJ1-2; tentative D call: TRBD1 (5 bases). Germline V lookup: CDR1 MNHEY, CDR2 SVGAGI. The CDR3 consists of 14 residues. Between the trimmed V and J ends, which lost 7 bases and 0 bases, there was a span of 12 bases. CDR3 loop: CASTGGTANYGYTF. The CDR3 bases are TGTGCCAGCACCGGGGGGACGGCTAACTATGGCTACACCTTC.

This clone was seen a few times. The genes are TRBV7-9 and TRBJ1-6; D possibly corresponds to TRBD1 (6 bases). The V gene's germline CDR1 is SEHNR and CDR2 FQNEAQ (reference sequence). Trimming cost V 5 bases and J 8 bases, with 13 bases left between them. This CDR3 is 14 amino acids long. The CDR3 region is CASSPGTRDSPLHF. CDR3 DNA: TGTGCCAGCAGCCCCGGGACAAGGGATTCACCCCTCCACTTT.